This T cell receptor beta chain came from a study of T cell repertoires in cytomegalovirus infection. For the study at large: Recently described HLA-C-restricted plus well-studied HLA-B-restricted CMV epitopes were used. Public TCR beta signatures were indicative of both CMV infection and a matching HLA type.

TCRdb re-called the reads with MiXCR, one entry per CDR3 protein. The sample shows hundreds of thousands of distinct CDR3 sequences, over 25% of them seen only once. Per the germline V gene, CDR1 is SNHLY and CDR2 is FYNNEI. The CDR3 has 15 amino acids. V lost 5 bases, J lost 3 bases, and 3 bases stayed unmatched. On this clonotype itself: As yet, its antigen is unknown.

The receptor was derived from a human donor in good health (CMV status not recorded). Some clones in this sample may be carry-over from other donors' samples. This chain connects TRBV2 to TRBJ1-4, with 10 positions matching TRBD1. Sequencing used cultured CD8+ T cells from PBMCs, obtained from culture after CMV antigen stimulation. CDR3: CASSRQGAPNEKLFF. The CDR3 DNA is TGTGCCAGCAGTCGACAGGGGGCCCCTAATGAAAAACTGTTTTTT.